The source of this T cell receptor beta chain is a study of blood T cell repertoires in COVID-19. Here immunoSEQ multiplex PCR was the method, and the copy in TCRdb shows in-frame clones only, minus some. This table has hundreds of thousands of clones, 70% to 90% appearing once. Within 2 weeks before study entry, exposed participants met a COVID-19 case. Trimming took off 6 bases at V and 3 bases at J, with 9 bases between the two ends. The CDR3 contains 13 residues. Germline V gives CDR1 SNHLY, CDR2 FYNNEI. The receptor comes from a man aged 50-59 years who had been exposed to COVID-19. Source material: PBMCs or T cells enriched from blood (not recorded which). The chain recombines TRBV2 with TRBJ1-5; the D gene is possibly TRBD1 (5 bases). The CDR3 region has the DNA TGTGCCAGCAGGGACACATACAATCAGCCCCAGCATTTT. It is translated as CASRDTYNQPQHF. The variable domain in full, with the rest retrieved from reference TRBV2 and TRBJ1-5, is EPEVTQTPSHQVTQMGQEVILRCVPISNHLYFYWYRQILGQKVEFLVSFYNNEISEKSEIFDDQFSVERPDGSNFTLKIRSTKLEDSAMYFCASRDTYNQPQHFGDGTRLSIL.